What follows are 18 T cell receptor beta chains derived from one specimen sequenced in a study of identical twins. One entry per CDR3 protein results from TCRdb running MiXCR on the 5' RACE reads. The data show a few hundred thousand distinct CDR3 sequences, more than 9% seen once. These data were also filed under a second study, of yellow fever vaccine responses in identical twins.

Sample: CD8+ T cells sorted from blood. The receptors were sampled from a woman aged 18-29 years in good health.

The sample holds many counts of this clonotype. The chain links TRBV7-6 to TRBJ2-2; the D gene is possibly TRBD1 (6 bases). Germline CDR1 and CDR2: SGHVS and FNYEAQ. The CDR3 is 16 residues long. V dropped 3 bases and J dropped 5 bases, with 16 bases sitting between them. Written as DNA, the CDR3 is TGTGCCAGCAGCTTTGGGGGCGGAGCGCTGACCGGGGAGCTGTTTTTT. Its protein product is CASSFGGGALTGELFF.

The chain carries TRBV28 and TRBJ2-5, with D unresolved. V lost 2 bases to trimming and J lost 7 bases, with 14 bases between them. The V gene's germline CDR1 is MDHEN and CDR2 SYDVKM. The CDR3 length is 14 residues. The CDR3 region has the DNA TGTGCCAGCAGTTTAGCCCATCCGCCGGGGACCCAGTACTTC. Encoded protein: CASSLAHPPGTQYF.

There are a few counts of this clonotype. The CDR3 reads CASSDLRGDTEAFF. The CDR3 DNA is TGTGCCAGCAGTGACCTTCGGGGGGACACTGAAGCTTTCTTT. This sequence joins TRBV6-1 and TRBJ1-1, with a weak D call TRBD1 (5 bases). Germline-derived CDR1 and CDR2 are MNHNS and SASEGT. The CDR3 has 14 amino acids. Trimming pared 3 bases from V and 3 bases from J, leaving 11 bases between.

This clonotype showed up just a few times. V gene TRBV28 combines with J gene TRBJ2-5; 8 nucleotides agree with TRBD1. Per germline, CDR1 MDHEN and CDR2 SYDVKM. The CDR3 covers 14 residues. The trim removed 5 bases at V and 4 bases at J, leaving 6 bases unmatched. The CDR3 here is CASSLGQGGETQYF. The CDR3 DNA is TGTGCCAGCAGTCTCGGACAGGGTGGAGAGACCCAGTACTTC.

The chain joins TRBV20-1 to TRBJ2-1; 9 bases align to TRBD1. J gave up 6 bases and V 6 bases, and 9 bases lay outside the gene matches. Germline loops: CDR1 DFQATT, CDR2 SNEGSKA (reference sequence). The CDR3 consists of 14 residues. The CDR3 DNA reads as TGCAGTGCCCTCCGGGACAGGGATTTCAATGAGCAGTTCTTC. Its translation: CSALRDRDFNEQFF.

As DNA, the CDR3 is TGTGCCACCAGCAGAAGGCAGGACTACTCCTACGAGCAGTACGTC. As protein: CATSRRQDYSYEQYV. The chain combines TRBV15 with TRBJ2-7; the D gene is possibly TRBD2 (6 bases). The CDR3 runs 15 residues. Between the trimmed V and J ends, which lost 2 bases and 0 bases, there was a span of 11 bases. The germline V gene encodes CDR1 LNHNV and CDR2 YYDKDF (reference sequence).

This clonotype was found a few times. The CDR3: CASSGHDRAYEQYF. In DNA, the CDR3 is TGTGCCAGCAGTGGACACGACCGGGCCTACGAGCAGTACTTC. The chain is built from TRBV12-3 or TRBV12-4 and TRBJ2-7, with D possibly TRBD1 on 5 matching bases. The CDR3 covers 14 residues. The V and J ends lost 5 bases and 2 bases respectively, with 13 bases between them.

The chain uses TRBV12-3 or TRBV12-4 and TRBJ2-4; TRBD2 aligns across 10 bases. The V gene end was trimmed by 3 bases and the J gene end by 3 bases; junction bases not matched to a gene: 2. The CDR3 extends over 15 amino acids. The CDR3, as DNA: TGTGCCAGCAGTTTCCTAGCGGGAGACAAAAACATTCAGTACTTC. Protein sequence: CASSFLAGDKNIQYF.

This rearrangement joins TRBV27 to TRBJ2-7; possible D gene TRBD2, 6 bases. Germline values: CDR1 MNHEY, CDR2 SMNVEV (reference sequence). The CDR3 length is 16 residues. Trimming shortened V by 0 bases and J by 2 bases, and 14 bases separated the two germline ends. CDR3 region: CASSLSGLALTYEQYF. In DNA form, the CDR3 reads TGTGCCAGCAGTTTATCGGGTCTAGCGCTAACCTACGAGCAGTACTTC.

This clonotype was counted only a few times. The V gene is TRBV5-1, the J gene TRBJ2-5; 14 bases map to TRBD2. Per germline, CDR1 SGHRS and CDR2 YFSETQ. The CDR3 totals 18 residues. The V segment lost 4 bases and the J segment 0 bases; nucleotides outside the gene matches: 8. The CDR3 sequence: CASSPGLAGGRNQETQYF. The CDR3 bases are TGCGCCAGCAGCCCTGGACTAGCGGGGGGAAGGAACCAAGAGACCCAGTACTTC.

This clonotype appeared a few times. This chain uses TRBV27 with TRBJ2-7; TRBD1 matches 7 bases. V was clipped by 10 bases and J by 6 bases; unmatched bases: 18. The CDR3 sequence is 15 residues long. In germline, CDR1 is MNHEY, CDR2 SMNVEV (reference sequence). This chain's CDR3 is CATMTGYGTLSEQYV. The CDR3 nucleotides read TGTGCCACCATGACAGGGTATGGCACACTATCCGAGCAGTACGTC.

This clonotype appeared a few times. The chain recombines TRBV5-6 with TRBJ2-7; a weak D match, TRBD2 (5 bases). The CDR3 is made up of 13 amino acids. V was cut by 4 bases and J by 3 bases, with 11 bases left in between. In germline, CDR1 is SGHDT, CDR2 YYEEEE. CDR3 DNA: TGTGCCAGCAGCCCGGGGATAGGCTACGAGCAGTACTTC. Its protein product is CASSPGIGYEQYF.

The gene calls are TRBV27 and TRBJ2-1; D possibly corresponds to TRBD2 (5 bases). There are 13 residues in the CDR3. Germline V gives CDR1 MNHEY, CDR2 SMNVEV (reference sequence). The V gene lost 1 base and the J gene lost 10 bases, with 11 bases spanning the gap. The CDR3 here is CASSLYPAEEQFF. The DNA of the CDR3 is TGTGCCAGCAGTTTATACCCAGCGGAGGAGCAGTTCTTC.

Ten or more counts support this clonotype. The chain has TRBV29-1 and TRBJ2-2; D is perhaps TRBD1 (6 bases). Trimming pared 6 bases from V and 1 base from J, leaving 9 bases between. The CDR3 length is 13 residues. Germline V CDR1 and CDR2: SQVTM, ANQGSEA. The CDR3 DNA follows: TGCAGCGTCCTGGGACAGAACACCGGGGAGCTGTTTTTT. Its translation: CSVLGQNTGELFF.

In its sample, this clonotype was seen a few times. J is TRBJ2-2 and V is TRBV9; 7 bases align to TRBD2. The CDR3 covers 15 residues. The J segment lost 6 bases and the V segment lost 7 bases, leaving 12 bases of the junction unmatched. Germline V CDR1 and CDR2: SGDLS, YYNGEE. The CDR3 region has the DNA TGTGCCAGCGGGGGGGGTCTACCCAGCGCCGGGGAGCTGTTTTTT. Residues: CASGGGLPSAGELFF. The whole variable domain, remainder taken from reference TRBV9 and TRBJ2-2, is DSGVTQTPKHLITATGQRVTLRCSPRSGDLSVYWYQQSLDQGLQFLIQYYNGEERAKGNILERFSAQQFPDLHSELNLSSLELGDSALYFCASGGGLPSAGELFFGEGSRLTVL.

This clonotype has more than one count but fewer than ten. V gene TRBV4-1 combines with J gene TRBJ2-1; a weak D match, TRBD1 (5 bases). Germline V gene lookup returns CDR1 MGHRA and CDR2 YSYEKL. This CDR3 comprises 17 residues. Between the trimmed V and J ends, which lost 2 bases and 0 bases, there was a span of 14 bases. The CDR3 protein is CASSQHRQRSSYNEQFF. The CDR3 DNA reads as TGCGCCAGCAGCCAACACAGACAGAGAAGCTCCTACAATGAGCAGTTCTTC.

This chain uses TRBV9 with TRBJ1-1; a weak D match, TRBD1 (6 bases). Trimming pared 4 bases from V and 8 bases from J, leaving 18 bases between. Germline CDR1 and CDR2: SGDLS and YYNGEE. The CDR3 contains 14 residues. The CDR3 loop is CASSLPARGEEAFF. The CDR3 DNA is TGTGCCAGCAGCCTTCCCGCGAGGGGGGAAGAAGCTTTCTTT.

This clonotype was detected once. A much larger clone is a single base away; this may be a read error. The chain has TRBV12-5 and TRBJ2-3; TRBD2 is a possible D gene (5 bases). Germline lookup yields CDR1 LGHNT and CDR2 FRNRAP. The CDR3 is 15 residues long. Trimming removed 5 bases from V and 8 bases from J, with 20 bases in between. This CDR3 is CASGPGSGSRVTQYF. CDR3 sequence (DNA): TGTGCTAGTGGTCCTGGATCCGGATCGAGGGTTACGCAGTATTTT.